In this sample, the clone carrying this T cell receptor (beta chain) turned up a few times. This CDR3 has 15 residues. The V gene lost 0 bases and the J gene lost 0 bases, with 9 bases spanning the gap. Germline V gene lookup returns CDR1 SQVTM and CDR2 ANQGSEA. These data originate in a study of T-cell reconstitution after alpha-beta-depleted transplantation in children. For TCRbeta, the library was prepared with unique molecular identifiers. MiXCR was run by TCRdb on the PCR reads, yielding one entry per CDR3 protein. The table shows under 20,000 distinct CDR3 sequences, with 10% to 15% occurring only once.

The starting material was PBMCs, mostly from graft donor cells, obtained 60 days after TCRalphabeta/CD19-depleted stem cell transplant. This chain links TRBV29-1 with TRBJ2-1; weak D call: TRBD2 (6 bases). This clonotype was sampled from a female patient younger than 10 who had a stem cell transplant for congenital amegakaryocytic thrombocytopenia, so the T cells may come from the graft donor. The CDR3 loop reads CSVEDRGNSYNEQFF. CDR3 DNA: TGCAGCGTTGAAGATCGCGGGAACTCCTACAATGAGCAGTTCTTC.